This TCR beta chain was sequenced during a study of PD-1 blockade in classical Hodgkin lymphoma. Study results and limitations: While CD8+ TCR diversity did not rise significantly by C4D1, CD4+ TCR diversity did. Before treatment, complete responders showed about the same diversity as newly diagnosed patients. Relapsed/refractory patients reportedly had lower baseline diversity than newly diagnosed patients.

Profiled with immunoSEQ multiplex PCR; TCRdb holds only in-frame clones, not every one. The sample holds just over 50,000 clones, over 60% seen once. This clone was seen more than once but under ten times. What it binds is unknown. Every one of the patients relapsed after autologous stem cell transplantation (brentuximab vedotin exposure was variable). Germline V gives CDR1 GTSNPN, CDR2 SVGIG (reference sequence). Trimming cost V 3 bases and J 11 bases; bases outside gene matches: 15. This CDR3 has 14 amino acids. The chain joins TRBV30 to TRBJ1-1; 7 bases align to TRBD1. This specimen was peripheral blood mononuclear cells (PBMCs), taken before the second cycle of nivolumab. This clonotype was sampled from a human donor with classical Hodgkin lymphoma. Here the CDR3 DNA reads TGTGCCTGGAGGAATCAAGACAGGGCTGGTGGTGCTTTCTTT. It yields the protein CAWRNQDRAGGAFF.